The present entry profiles one T cell receptor beta chain with its context. A junction boundary mismatches the germline segment, possibly from a read error. These data are taken from a study of T-cell memory formation after mild COVID-19. Across the whole study: Largely donor-specific TCR clusters were found.

TCRdb passed the 5' RACE reads through MiXCR, listing each CDR3 protein once. The table lists about 260,000 distinct CDR3 sequences, roughly 8% of them singletons. Sequenced sample: PBMCs or a T cell subset sorted from them (not recorded which). This TCR was sampled from a young man who had mild COVID-19 (a few samples of this study predate the infection). Cell type and time point are not known.

This CDR3 is CAISVAVAGGSYEQYF. In nucleotides, the CDR3 is TGTGCCATCAGCGTAGCTGTGGCGGGGGGATCCTACGAGCAGTACTTC. The chain links TRBV9 to TRBJ2-7, with 8 bases identical to TRBD2. The CDR3 consists of 16 residues. Per the germline V gene, CDR1 is SGDLS and CDR2 is YYNGEE.